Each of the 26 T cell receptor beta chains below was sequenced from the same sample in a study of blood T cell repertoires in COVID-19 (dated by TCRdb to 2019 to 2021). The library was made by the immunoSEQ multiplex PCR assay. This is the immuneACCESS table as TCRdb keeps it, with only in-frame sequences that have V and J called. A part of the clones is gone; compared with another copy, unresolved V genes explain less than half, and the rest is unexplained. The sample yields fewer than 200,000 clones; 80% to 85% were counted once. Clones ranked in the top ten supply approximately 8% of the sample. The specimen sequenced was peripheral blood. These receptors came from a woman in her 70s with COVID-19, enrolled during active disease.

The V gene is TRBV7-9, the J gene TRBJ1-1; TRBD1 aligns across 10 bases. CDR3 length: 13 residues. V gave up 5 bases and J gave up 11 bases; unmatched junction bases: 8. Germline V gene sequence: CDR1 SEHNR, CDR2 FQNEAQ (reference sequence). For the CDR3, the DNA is TGTGCCAGCAGCCGACAGGGGGCGTTGGAGGCTTTCTTT. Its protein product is CASSRQGALEAFF.

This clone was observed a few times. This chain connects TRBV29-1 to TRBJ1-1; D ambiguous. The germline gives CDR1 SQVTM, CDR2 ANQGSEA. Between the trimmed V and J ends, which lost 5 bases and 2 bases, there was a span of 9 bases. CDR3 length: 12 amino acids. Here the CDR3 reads CSVMEGNTEAFF. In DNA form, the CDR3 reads TGCAGCGTTATGGAGGGAAACACTGAAGCTTTCTTT.

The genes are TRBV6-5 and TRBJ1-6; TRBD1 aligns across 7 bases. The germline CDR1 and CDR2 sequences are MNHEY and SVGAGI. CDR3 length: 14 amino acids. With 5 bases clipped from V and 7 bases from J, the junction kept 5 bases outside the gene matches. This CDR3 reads CASSLRDRNSPLHF. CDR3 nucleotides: TGTGCCAGCAGTCTCAGGGACAGAAATTCACCCCTCCACTTT.

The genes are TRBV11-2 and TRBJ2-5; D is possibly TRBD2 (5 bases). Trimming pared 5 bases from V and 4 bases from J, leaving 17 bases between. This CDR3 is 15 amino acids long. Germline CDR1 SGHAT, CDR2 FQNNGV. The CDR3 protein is CASSLNTRSVETQYF. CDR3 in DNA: TGTGCCAGCAGCCTTAACACTAGATCGGTAGAGACCCAGTACTTC. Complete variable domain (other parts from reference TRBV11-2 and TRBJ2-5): EAGVAQSPRYKIIEKRQSVAFWCNPISGHATLYWYQQILGQGPKLLIQFQNNGVVDDSQLPKDRFSAERLKGVDSTLKIQPAKLEDSAVYLCASSLNTRSVETQYFGPGTRLLVL.

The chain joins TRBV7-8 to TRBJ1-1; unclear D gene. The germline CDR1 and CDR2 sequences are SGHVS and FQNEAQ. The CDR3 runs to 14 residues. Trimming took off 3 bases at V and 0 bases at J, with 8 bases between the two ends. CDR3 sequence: CASSFGRMNTEAFF. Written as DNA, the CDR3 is TGTGCCAGCAGCTTCGGCAGGATGAACACTGAAGCTTTCTTT.

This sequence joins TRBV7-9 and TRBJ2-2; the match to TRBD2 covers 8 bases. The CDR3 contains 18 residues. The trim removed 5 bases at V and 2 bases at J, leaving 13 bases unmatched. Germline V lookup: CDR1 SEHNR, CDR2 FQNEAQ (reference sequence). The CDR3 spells CASSPVSGSGGNTGELFF. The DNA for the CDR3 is TGTGCCAGCAGCCCCGTAAGTGGGAGCGGGGGAAACACCGGGGAGCTGTTTTTT.

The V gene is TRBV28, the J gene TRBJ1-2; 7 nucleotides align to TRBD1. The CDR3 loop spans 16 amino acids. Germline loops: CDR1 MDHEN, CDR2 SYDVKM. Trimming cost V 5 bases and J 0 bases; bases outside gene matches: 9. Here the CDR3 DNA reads TGTGCCAGCAGTCCTGGGACAGTAGCATCTAACTATGGCTACACCTTC. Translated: CASSPGTVASNYGYTF.

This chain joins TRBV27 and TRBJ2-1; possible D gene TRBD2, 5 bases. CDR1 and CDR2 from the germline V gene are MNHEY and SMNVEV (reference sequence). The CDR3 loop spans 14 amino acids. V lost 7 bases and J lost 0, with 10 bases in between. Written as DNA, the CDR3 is TGTGCCAGCAAAGGGAGCCTCTCCTACAATGAGCAGTTCTTC. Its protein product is CASKGSLSYNEQFF.

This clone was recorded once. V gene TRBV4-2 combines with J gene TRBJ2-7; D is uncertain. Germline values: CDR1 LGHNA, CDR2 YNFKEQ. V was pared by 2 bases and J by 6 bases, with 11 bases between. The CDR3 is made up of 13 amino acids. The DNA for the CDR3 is TGTGCCAGCAGCCAAAATCTAGTAGGCGAGCAGTACTTC. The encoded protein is CASSQNLVGEQYF.

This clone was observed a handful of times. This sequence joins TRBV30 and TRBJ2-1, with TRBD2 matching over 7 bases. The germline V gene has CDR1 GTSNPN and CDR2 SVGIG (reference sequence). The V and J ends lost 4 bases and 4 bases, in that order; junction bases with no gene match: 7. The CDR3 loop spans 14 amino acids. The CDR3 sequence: CAWTVGGSYNEQFF. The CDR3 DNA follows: TGTGCCTGGACCGTGGGCGGGAGTTACAATGAGCAGTTCTTC. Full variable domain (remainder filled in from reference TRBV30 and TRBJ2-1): SQTIHQWPATLVQPVGSPLSLECTVEGTSNPNLYWYRQAAGRGLQLLFYSVGIGQISSEVPQNLSASRPQDRQFILSSKKLLLSDSGFYLCAWTVGGSYNEQFFGPGTRLTVL.

As DNA, the CDR3 is TGTGCCAGCAGTTTGGACAGGGGTCCCTACGAGCAGTACTTC. Translating gives CASSLDRGPYEQYF. The genes are TRBV6-5 and TRBJ2-7; TRBD1 matches at 9 bases. This CDR3 comprises 14 residues. Trimming at V came to 4 bases and at J to 2 bases, leaving 3 bases not matched to a gene. CDR1 is MNHEY, CDR2 SVGAGI, per germline.

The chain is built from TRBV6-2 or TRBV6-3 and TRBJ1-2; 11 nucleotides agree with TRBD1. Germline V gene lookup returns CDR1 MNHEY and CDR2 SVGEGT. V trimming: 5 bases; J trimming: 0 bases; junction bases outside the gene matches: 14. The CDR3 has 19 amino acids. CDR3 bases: TGTGCCAGCAGTACCCGGACAGGGGGCCGCGGTCTAGCTAACTATGGCTACACCTTC. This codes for CASSTRTGGRGLANYGYTF.

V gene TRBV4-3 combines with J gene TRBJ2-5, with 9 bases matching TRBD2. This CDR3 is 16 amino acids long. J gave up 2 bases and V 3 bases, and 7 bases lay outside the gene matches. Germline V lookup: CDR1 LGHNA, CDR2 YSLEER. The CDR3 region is CASSQASGTIQETQYF. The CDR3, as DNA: TGCGCCAGCAGCCAGGCTAGCGGGACGATACAAGAGACCCAGTACTTC.

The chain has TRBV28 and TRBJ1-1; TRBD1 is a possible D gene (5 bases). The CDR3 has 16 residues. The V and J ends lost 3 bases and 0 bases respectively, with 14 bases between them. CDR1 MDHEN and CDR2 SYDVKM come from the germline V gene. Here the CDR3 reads CASSLPGVWVNTEAFF. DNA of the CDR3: TGTGCCAGCAGTTTGCCGGGGGTATGGGTGAACACTGAAGCTTTCTTT.

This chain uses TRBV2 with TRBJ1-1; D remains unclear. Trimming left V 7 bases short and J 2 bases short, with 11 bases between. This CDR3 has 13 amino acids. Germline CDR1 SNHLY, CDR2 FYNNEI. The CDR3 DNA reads TGTGCCAGCATAGCGTATTCAAACACTGAAGCTTTCTTT. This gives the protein CASIAYSNTEAFF.

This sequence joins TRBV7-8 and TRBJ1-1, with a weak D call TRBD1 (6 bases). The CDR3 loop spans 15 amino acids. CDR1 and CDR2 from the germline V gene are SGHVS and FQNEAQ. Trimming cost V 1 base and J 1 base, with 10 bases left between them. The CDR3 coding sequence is TGTGCCAGCAGCTTAGAGACAGGATGGAACACTGAAGCTTTCTTT. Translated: CASSLETGWNTEAFF.

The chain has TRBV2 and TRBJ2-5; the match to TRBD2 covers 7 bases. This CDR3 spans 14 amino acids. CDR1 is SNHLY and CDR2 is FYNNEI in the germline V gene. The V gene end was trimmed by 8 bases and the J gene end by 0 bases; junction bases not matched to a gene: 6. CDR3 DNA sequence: TGTGCCAGCGGGGCTAGCGGATACCAAGAGACCCAGTACTTC. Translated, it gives CASGASGYQETQYF. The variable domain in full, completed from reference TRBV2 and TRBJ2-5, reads EPEVTQTPSHQVTQMGQEVILRCVPISNHLYFYWYRQILGQKVEFLVSFYNNEISEKSEIFDDQFSVERPDGSNFTLKIRSTKLEDSAMYFCASGASGYQETQYFGPGTRLLVL.

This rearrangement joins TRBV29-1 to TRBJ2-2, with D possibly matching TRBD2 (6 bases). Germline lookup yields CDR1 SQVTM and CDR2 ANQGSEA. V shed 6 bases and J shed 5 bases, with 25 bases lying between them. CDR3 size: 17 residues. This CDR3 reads CSVLRDSPNSGTGELFF. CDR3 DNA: TGCAGCGTCCTCCGGGACTCACCCAACTCCGGGACCGGGGAGCTGTTTTTT.

This CDR3 reads CASSQGVGYNSPLHF. CDR3 in DNA: TGTGCCAGCAGCCAGGGGGTGGGATATAATTCACCCCTCCACTTT. The chain employs TRBV7-2 and TRBJ1-6; 7 bases are a match to TRBD1. Germline-derived CDR1 and CDR2 are SGHTA and FQGNSA. Trimming at V came to 5 bases and at J to 4 bases, leaving 5 bases not matched to a gene. The CDR3 is made up of 15 amino acids.

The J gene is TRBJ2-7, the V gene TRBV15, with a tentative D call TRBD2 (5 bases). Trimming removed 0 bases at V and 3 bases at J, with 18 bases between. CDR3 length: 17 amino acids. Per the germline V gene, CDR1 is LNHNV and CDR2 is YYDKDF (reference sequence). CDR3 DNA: TGTGCCACCAGCAGAGAACTCCAAGGACCGGACTTCTACGAGCAGTACTTC. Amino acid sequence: CATSRELQGPDFYEQYF.

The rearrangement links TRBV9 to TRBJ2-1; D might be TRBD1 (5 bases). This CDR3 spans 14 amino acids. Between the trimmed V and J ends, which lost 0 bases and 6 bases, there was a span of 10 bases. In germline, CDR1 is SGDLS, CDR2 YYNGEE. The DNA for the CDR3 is TGTGCCAGCAGCGTAGCCCCTCAGGGCAATGAGCAGTTCTTC. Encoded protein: CASSVAPQGNEQFF. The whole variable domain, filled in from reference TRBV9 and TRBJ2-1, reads DSGVTQTPKHLITATGQRVTLRCSPRSGDLSVYWYQQSLDQGLQFLIQYYNGEERAKGNILERFSAQQFPDLHSELNLSSLELGDSALYFCASSVAPQGNEQFFGPGTRLTVL.

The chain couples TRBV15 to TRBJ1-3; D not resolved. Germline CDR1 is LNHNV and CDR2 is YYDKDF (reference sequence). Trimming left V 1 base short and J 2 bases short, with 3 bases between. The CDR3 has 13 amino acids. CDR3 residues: CATSRGAGNTIYF. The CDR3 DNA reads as TGTGCCACCAGCAGAGGAGCTGGAAACACCATATATTTT.

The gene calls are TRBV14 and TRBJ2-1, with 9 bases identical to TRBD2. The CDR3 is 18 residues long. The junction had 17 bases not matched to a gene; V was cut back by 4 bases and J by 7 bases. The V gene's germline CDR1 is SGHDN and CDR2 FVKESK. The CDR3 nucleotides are TGTGCCAGCAGCCCACTACCGGGGGCTAGCGGGAAAGTGAATGAGCAGTTCTTC. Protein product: CASSPLPGASGKVNEQFF.

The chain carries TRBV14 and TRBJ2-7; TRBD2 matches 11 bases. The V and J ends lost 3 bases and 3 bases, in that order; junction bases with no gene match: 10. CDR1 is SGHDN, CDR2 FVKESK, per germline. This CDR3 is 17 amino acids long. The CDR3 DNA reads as TGTGCCAGCAGCCATACCCCGACTAGCGGGAACTTCTACGAGCAGTACTTC. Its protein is CASSHTPTSGNFYEQYF.

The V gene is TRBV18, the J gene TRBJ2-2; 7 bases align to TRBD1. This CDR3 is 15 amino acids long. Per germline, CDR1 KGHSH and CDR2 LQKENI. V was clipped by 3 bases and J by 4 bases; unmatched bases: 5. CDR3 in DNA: TGTGCCAGCTCACCGGGGACAGCACCCACCGGGGAGCTGTTTTTT. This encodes CASSPGTAPTGELFF.

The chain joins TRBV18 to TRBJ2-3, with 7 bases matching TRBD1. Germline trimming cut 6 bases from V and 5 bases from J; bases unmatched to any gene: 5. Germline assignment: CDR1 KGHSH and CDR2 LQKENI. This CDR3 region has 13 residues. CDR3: CASSRQGQDTQYF. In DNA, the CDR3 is TGTGCCAGCTCCCGACAGGGCCAAGATACGCAGTATTTT. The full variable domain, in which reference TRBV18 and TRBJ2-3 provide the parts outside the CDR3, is NAGVMQNPRHLVRRRGQEARLRCSPMKGHSHVYWYRQLPEEGLKFMVYLQKENIIDESGMPKERFSAEFPKEGPSILRIQQVVRGDSAAYFCASSRQGQDTQYFGPGTRLTVL.